The T cell receptor (beta chain) under discussion was sequenced for a study of CD8 T cells in Susac syndrome (dated by TCRdb to the late 2010s). Context from the whole study: Repertoire sequencing was used to test whether CD8+ T cell activation and differentiation in Susac syndrome was antigen driven.

Peripheral blood CD8+ and CD4+ T cells from healthy donors, Susac syndrome patients and multiple sclerosis patients were profiled using high-throughput TCR beta sequencing. Multiple sclerosis controls were treatment-naive patients with stable or active relapsing-remitting disease fulfilling revised McDonald criteria. Bulk CD8+ and CD4+ T cells were purified by magnetic negative isolation, while CD8+ TEMRA cells were enriched using FACS. Blood was collected in EDTA tubes and processed within 24 hours, with PBMCs isolated through density gradient centrifugation. PBMCs destined for TCR sequencing were cryopreserved in liquid nitrogen and later thawed in a 37 °C water bath. The sorted or isolated CD4+, CD8+ and CD8+ TEMRA cells reached a purity of at least 90%. Details on this clonotype: No cognate antigen has been identified for it. No base-level quality is on record; no much larger clone is a single base apart.

Study-wide findings and limitations: The study acknowledged that relatively few individuals were included in the TCR sequencing and HLA analysis.

RNA was extracted using the RNeasy kit, and roughly 0.45 to 1 microgram was reverse transcribed with random hexamers. The immunoSEQ multiplex PCR assay, covering 54 Vbeta and 13 Jbeta segments, was used to amplify TCR beta CDR3 regions. PCR amplification bias was corrected by using a synthetic template baseline for primer optimization and computational correction. Regarding the original processing steps: Reads were annotated to V, D and J genes according to IMGT and were analyzed with immunoSEQ Analyzer, with only productive sequences retained. Clonality was computed as one minus Shannon entropy normalized by log2 of the number of productive unique sequences. For each patient and control, public and private clones were evaluated within the 100 most prevalent clones. A clone was defined as Susac-specific if it was absent from the healthy and MS cohorts, from more than 850 published viral clones and from other ImmuneACCESS disease sequences. TCRdb trimmed the raw reads at Q25, called clones with MiXCR and kept productive beta chains. Records with the same CDR3 protein are collapsed into one entry carrying the most frequent genes and DNA. TCRdb, not the original authors, processed these V and J calls. For this sample the table gives more than 200,000 distinct CDR3 sequences, of which approximately 92% were detected only once. Of the sample, roughly 0.07% falls within the top ten clones.

Trimming removed 1 base from V and 8 bases from J, leaving 12 bases between the germline ends. The CDR3 spans 15 residues, from the cysteine through the phenylalanine. Only the CDR3 DNA stays, 45 bases, in frame from base 1. Via the germline V gene (reference sequence), CDR1 is LGHDT and CDR2 YNNKEL. The V and J genes are TRBV3-1 and TRBJ1-6; the D gene is possibly TRBD1, with 5 bases matching. The sample consisted of CD4+ T cells from PBMCs. The sequence derives from a human donor with multiple sclerosis. The nucleotide sequence is given as TGTGCCAGCAGCCAAGGAGGAATGGGGGATTCACCCCTCCACTTT. Its protein product is CASSQGGMGDSPLHF.